This T cell receptor beta chain was retrieved from a study of beta chain features in type 1 diabetes. Findings and limits, study-wide: HLA influence on TCRB rearrangement stayed unresolved here.

The CDR3 covers 14 residues. Trimming took off 3 bases at V and 0 bases at J, with 8 bases between the two ends. Germline CDR1 reads KGHSH; CDR2 reads LQKENI. Averaging around 110 mL, one heparinised blood draw came from each individual donor. What was sequenced were expressed TCRB transcripts, since all of the isolated RNA had been reverse transcribed. Deep immunoSEQ sequencing covered naive, central memory and regulatory T cell samples. Generated by immunoSEQ multiplex PCR, the TCRdb table keeps only in-frame clones and is missing some. The data contain a few hundred thousand clones, 9.6% of them singletons. In this sample, this clone turned up a few times. Its antigen is currently unknown.

The rearrangement links TRBV18 to TRBJ1-1; D may be TRBD1 (5 bases). The receptor was derived from a woman aged 18-29 years in good health. Sequencing used naive CD4+ T cells from blood. The CDR3 region has the DNA TGTGCCAGCTCACCGCAGGGTATGAACACTGAAGCTTTCTTT. It is translated as CASSPQGMNTEAFF.